A single sample is the source of the 14 T cell receptor beta chains below, sequenced in a study of naive and memory T cell subsets. These TCRs are of unknown antigen specificity. The beta constant-region primer was an equimolar mix of two oligonucleotides covering TRBC1 and TRBC2. Nested alpha and beta constant-region primers with the SP2 primer drove four PCR rounds on ligated cDNA. In TCRdb, the UMI-ligation and nested PCR reads were re-called with MiXCR into one record per CDR3 protein. Here the sample spans 140,000 to 150,000 distinct CDR3 sequences, 22% being singletons. Study-level findings and limits: A few larger clonotypes appeared in naive repertoires, especially CD8, possibly memory cells re-expressing CD45RA.

The specimen sequenced was naive CD4+ T cells from blood. The origin of the receptors is a human donor in good health.

V usage is TRBV6-5 and J usage is TRBJ1-2; TRBD1 might be the D (5 bases). The length of the CDR3 is 13 residues. Germline CDR1 reads MNHEY; CDR2 reads SVGAGI. Trimming cost V 6 bases and J 3 bases, with 11 bases left between them. CDR3 coding DNA: TGTGCCAGCAGCCCTCGACAGTACTATGGCTACACCTTC. Translating it yields CASSPRQYYGYTF.

This clonotype was seen only a few times. This chain joins TRBV6-4 and TRBJ2-1; 14 bases map to TRBD2. V gave up 5 bases and J gave up 7 bases; unmatched junction bases: 13. The CDR3 contains 18 residues. The germline CDR1 and CDR2 sequences are MRHNA and SNTAGT. Here the CDR3 DNA reads TGTGCCAGCAGTCCTTACGGGACTAGCGGGAGTTTTCCTAATGAGCAGTTCTTC. Translating it yields CASSPYGTSGSFPNEQFF.

The chain joins TRBV19 to TRBJ2-1; 9 nucleotides agree with TRBD1. Losses at the gene ends were 7 bases for V and 9 bases for J; bases not matched to a gene: 13. CDR3 length equals 15 residues. The V gene's germline CDR1 is LNHDA and CDR2 SQIVND (reference sequence). CDR3 amino acids: CASNTPGQGLGEQFF. The CDR3 DNA sequence: TGTGCCAGTAATACACCGGGACAGGGTTTGGGTGAGCAGTTCTTC.

V gene TRBV20-1 combines with J gene TRBJ2-5; unclear D gene. Germline V gene lookup returns CDR1 DFQATT and CDR2 SNEGSKA (reference sequence). This CDR3 region has 14 residues. The ends were cut back, 0 bases at V and 4 bases at J, with 12 bases in the middle. CDR3 nucleotides: TGCAGTGCTAGAGATTTAGGCCGGACAGAGACCCAGTACTTC. This codes for CSARDLGRTETQYF.

This chain uses TRBV14 with TRBJ2-3, with 10 bases aligning to TRBD2. J was trimmed by 4 bases and V by 0 bases; bases with no gene match: 10. Per germline, CDR1 SGHDN and CDR2 FVKESK. CDR3 length equals 18 residues. CDR3 coding DNA: TGTGCCAGCAGCCAAGATACCCGGACTAGCGGACGCGCAGATACGCAGTATTTT. Translated, it gives CASSQDTRTSGRADTQYF. Supplemented by reference TRBV14 and TRBJ2-3, the full variable domain reads EAGVTQFPSHSVIEKGQTVTLRCDPISGHDNLYWYRRVMGKEIKFLLHFVKESKQDESGMPNNRFLAERTGGTYSTLKVQPAELEDSGVYFCASSQDTRTSGRADTQYFGPGTRLTVL.

This clonotype was seen ten or more times. The chain couples TRBV18 to TRBJ2-2; D is ambiguous. The CDR3 length is 15 residues. CDR1 and CDR2 (germline): KGHSH, LQKENI. The V and J ends lost 2 bases and 1 base respectively, with 8 bases between them. CDR3 protein: CASSPRHENTGELFF. The CDR3 bases are TGTGCCAGCTCACCAAGACACGAGAACACCGGGGAGCTGTTTTTT.

This clonotype was found many times. V and J are TRBV6-2 or TRBV6-3 and TRBJ2-2; 7 bases map to TRBD2. This CDR3 has 16 residues. CDR1 and CDR2 from the germline V gene are MNHEY and SVGEGT. J gave up 6 bases and V 5 bases, and 12 bases lay outside the gene matches. The CDR3 reads CASSNSGSSMAGELFF. Here the CDR3 DNA reads TGTGCCAGCAGTAATAGCGGGTCAAGTATGGCCGGGGAGCTGTTTTTT.

This clonotype has just a few counts. The chain employs TRBV6-1 and TRBJ1-6, with D possibly matching TRBD1 (5 bases). From germline, CDR1 is MNHNS and CDR2 SASEGT. The CDR3 has 14 residues. Trimming removed 1 base from V and 10 bases from J, with 11 bases in between. CDR3: CASSEVRVGSPLHF. The CDR3 DNA is TGTGCCAGCAGTGAAGTCAGGGTAGGGTCACCCCTCCACTTT.

The chain uses TRBV7-9 and TRBJ1-1; a weak D match, TRBD1 (5 bases). CDR1 is SEHNR, CDR2 FQNEAQ, per germline (reference sequence). Between the trimmed V and J ends, which lost 1 base and 4 bases, there was a span of 10 bases. The CDR3 is made up of 14 amino acids. The CDR3 protein is CASSLVRESTEAFF. The CDR3 region has the DNA TGTGCCAGCAGCTTAGTCAGGGAAAGCACTGAAGCTTTCTTT.

This clonotype was found a few times. The genes are TRBV3-1 and TRBJ1-5; no clear D gene. Looked up from germline, CDR1 is LGHDT and CDR2 is YNNKEL (reference sequence). The V end lost 4 bases, the J end lost 5 bases, and 12 bases lay between the germline ends. The CDR3 runs to 14 residues. CDR3 residues: CASSLRPGHQPQHF. In DNA, the CDR3 is TGTGCCAGCAGCCTACGACCGGGTCATCAGCCCCAGCATTTT. Drawing the rest from reference TRBV3-1 and TRBJ1-5, the complete variable domain is DTAVSQTPKYLVTQMGNDKSIKCEQNLGHDTMYWYKQDSKKFLKIMFSYNNKELIINETVPNRFSPKSPDKAHLNLHINSLELGDSAVYFCASSLRPGHQPQHFGDGTRLSIL.

This sequence joins TRBV18 and TRBJ2-7; TRBD1 matches 8 bases. The CDR3 length is 15 residues. V gave up 6 bases and J gave up 4 bases; unmatched junction bases: 11. Germline CDR1 reads KGHSH; CDR2 reads LQKENI. CDR3 in amino acids: CASSLGQGVLYEQYF. In DNA, the CDR3 is TGTGCCAGCTCTCTAGGACAGGGAGTTCTTTACGAGCAGTACTTC. The variable domain in full, with the rest retrieved from reference TRBV18 and TRBJ2-7, is NAGVMQNPRHLVRRRGQEARLRCSPMKGHSHVYWYRQLPEEGLKFMVYLQKENIIDESGMPKERFSAEFPKEGPSILRIQQVVRGDSAAYFCASSLGQGVLYEQYFGPGTRLTVT.

This clonotype was detected only a few times. V and J are TRBV10-3 and TRBJ2-3; 8 bases line up with TRBD2. CDR3 size: 16 residues. Germline values: CDR1 ENHRY, CDR2 SYGVKD. The J segment lost 6 bases and the V segment lost 3 bases, leaving 11 bases of the junction unmatched. CDR3 DNA sequence: TGTGCCATCAGTGACTTGGGCGGGAGGAGTTCTGATACGCAGTATTTT. Translation: CAISDLGGRSSDTQYF.

The V gene is TRBV27, the J gene TRBJ2-6; D remains unclear. Germline CDR1 and CDR2: MNHEY and SMNVEV (reference sequence). CDR3 length equals 13 residues. V lost 2 bases, J lost 3 bases, and 2 bases lay in between. CDR3 residues: CASSLHGANVLTF. CDR3 DNA sequence: TGTGCCAGCAGTTTACATGGGGCCAACGTCCTGACTTTC.

V and J are TRBV20-1 and TRBJ2-2, with a weak D call TRBD2 (7 bases). The CDR3 sequence is 15 residues long. CDR1 and CDR2 from the germline V gene are DFQATT and SNEGSKA (reference sequence). V was shortened by 6 bases and J by 6 bases, with 20 bases between the two germline ends. The CDR3: CSAPRQRGGAGELFF. DNA for the CDR3: TGCAGTGCCCCCAGACAGAGAGGGGGGGCCGGGGAGCTGTTTTTT.